Each of the 9 T cell receptor beta chains below was sequenced from the same sample in a study of neurological immune-mediated disorders. One entry per CDR3 protein results from TCRdb running MiXCR on the 5' RACE reads. The table lists 50,000 to 80,000 distinct CDR3 sequences, around 3.7% of them singletons. Sequenced: PBMCs. The receptors come from a man in his forties with multiple sclerosis.

This clonotype occurred many times. The chain has TRBV5-1 and TRBJ2-7; TRBD2 aligns across 11 bases. Germline V gene lookup returns CDR1 SGHRS and CDR2 YFSETQ. This CDR3 is built from 15 residues. The V and J ends lost 2 bases and 1 base, in that order; junction bases with no gene match: 2. The CDR3 sequence: CASSFSGRGSYEQYF. CDR3 nucleotide sequence: TGCGCCAGCAGCTTTAGCGGGAGGGGTTCCTACGAGCAGTACTTC.

This clonotype was recorded many times. The rearrangement links TRBV4-2 to TRBJ2-1, with 13 bases aligning to TRBD2. Germline trimming cut 0 bases from V and 5 bases from J; bases unmatched to any gene: 7. Germline CDR1 is LGHNA and CDR2 is YNFKEQ. This CDR3 comprises 18 residues. The CDR3 region is CASSQDGPGTSGNNEQFF. The CDR3 DNA reads as TGTGCCAGCAGCCAAGACGGCCCCGGGACTAGCGGGAACAATGAGCAGTTCTTC.

This clonotype was counted many times. The chain uses TRBV6-5 and TRBJ2-3; 16 bases fit TRBD2. The CDR3 has 18 residues. V was clipped by 2 bases and J by 2 bases; unmatched bases: 4. Germline-derived CDR1 and CDR2 are MNHEY and SVGAGI. CDR3 sequence reads: CASSYGTSGRGATDTQYF. In DNA, the CDR3 is TGTGCCAGCAGTTACGGGACTAGCGGGAGGGGGGCCACAGATACGCAGTATTTT.

This clonotype was seen more than once but under ten times. One base away lies a much larger clone, so this may be a sequencing read error. The V gene is TRBV5-1, the J gene TRBJ2-7; possibly TRBD1 for D (6 bases). The CDR3 spans 12 residues. Germline assignment: CDR1 SGHRS and CDR2 YFSETQ. For the CDR3, the DNA is TGCGACAGCACCGGACAGACCTACGAGCAGTACTTC. Its translation is CDSTGQTYEQYF. Full variable domain (remainder filled in from reference TRBV5-1 and TRBJ2-7): KAGVTQTPRYLIKTRGQQVTLSCSPISGHRSVSWYQQTPGQGLQFLFEYFSETQRNKGNFPGRFSGRQFSNSRSEMNVSTLELGDSALYLCDSTGQTYEQYFGPGTRLTVT.

This clonotype is termed medium-sized. CDR3 DNA: TGCGCCAGCAGCCTAGCTGGAGTAGCCGGGGAGCTGTTTTTT. Encoded protein: CASSLAGVAGELFF. This sequence joins TRBV5-1 and TRBJ2-2, with D possibly TRBD2 on 5 matching bases. The germline V and J ends were trimmed by 4 bases and 6 bases, with 13 bases remaining between them. Germline V gene lookup returns CDR1 SGHRS and CDR2 YFSETQ. This CDR3 has 14 amino acids.

This clonotype was recorded at least ten times. The chain recombines TRBV28 with TRBJ1-1, with D tentatively TRBD1 (5 bases). V lost 5 bases to trimming and J lost 4 bases, with 17 bases between them. The CDR3 is 15 residues long. CDR1 MDHEN and CDR2 SYDVKM come from the germline V gene. This CDR3 reads CASSPPRGVSTEAFF. The CDR3 DNA follows: TGTGCCAGCAGTCCCCCCCGGGGCGTCTCCACTGAAGCTTTCTTT. The variable domain in full, completed from reference TRBV28 and TRBJ1-1, reads DVKVTQSSRYLVKRTGEKVFLECVQDMDHENMFWYRQDPGLGLRLIYFSYDVKMKEKGDIPEGYSVSREKKERFSLILESASTNQTSMYLCASSPPRGVSTEAFFGQGTRLTVV.

In its sample, this clonotype was seen many times. This chain uses TRBV20-1 with TRBJ2-1; D might be TRBD1 (7 bases). The CDR3 covers 14 residues. The germline gives CDR1 DFQATT, CDR2 SNEGSKA (reference sequence). Deletions cut 6 bases from V and 7 bases from J, with 19 bases between. The CDR3 loop reads CSAPLQGRQNEQFF. In DNA form, the CDR3 reads TGCAGTGCCCCACTACAGGGGAGGCAAAATGAGCAGTTCTTC.

This clonotype was detected many times. This sequence joins TRBV5-5 and TRBJ2-7; D perhaps matches TRBD1 (5 bases). The V end lost 0 bases, the J end lost 1 base, and 11 bases lay between the germline ends. The germline CDR1 and CDR2 sequences are SGHKS and YYEKEE (reference sequence). The CDR3 runs to 15 residues. DNA of the CDR3: TGTGCCAGCAGCTTGGGGGCGACAGATTCCTACGAGCAGTACTTC. Protein sequence: CASSLGATDSYEQYF.

Ten or more counts support this clonotype. The chain carries TRBV9 and TRBJ2-5; D tentatively fits TRBD1 or TRBD2 (5 bases each). CDR1 is SGDLS and CDR2 is YYNGEE in the germline V gene. The V and J ends lost 0 bases and 9 bases respectively, with 12 bases between them. This CDR3 contains 13 residues. CDR3 sequence: CASSVGERDPQYF. The CDR3 coding sequence is TGTGCCAGCAGCGTAGGGGAGAGGGACCCCCAGTACTTC. Based on the CDR3 plus reference TRBV9 and TRBJ2-5, the full variable domain is DSGVTQTPKHLITATGQRVTLRCSPRSGDLSVYWYQQSLDQGLQFLIQYYNGEERAKGNILERFSAQQFPDLHSELNLSSLELGDSALYFCASSVGERDPQYFGPGTRLLVL.